This T cell receptor beta chain was found in a study of T-cell memory formation after mild COVID-19. MiXCR, run by TCRdb on the 5' RACE reads, gives a single entry per CDR3 protein. This sample has about 620,000 distinct CDR3 sequences, with about 20% found just once. V lost 2 bases and J lost 4, with 10 bases in between. The CDR3 spans 14 residues. Germline values: CDR1 KGHSH, CDR2 LQKENI. Study-wide results and limits: Later expanders leaned CD4+, whereas day 15 to 85 contracting clones were balanced CD4/CD8. Confirmation was lacking for SARS-CoV-2 specificity of second-wave clones that peaked on day 37. Pre-infection memory harbored some responding clones, suggesting cross-reactive memory joined.

Worth noting for this clonotype: Its antigen is as yet unknown.

The origin of this receptor is an adult woman who had mild COVID-19 (a few samples of this study predate the infection). Cell type and time point are not known. V and J are TRBV18 and TRBJ2-3, with a weak D call TRBD2 (6 bases). The specimen sequenced was PBMCs or a T cell subset sorted from them (not recorded which). The CDR3 loop reads CASSPASGADTQYF. Written as DNA, the CDR3 is TGTGCCAGCTCACCAGCCTCGGGGGCAGATACGCAGTATTTT.